This record concerns one TCR beta chain sequence. In the authors' workflow: Reference gene primer amplification in the assay estimated nucleated cell counts. TCRdb's copy holds only in-frame clones and misses some; the assay was immunoSEQ multiplex PCR. That table furnishes V, J and clone size, whereas the DNA furnished D and trimming. The repertoire has about 55,000 clones, about nine tenths of them found once; the top ten carry approximately 6.2%. These data are taken from a study of blood T cell repertoires in COVID-19. For the study at large: The United States, Italy and Spain were the sources of the acute and convalescent COVID-19 samples. The cDNA or gDNA used as material had been derived from T cells, B-cell-depleted T cells, or PBMCs.

Per the germline V gene, CDR1 is SGHTA and CDR2 is FQGNSA. The V end was cut by 1 base, the J end by 4 bases, with 9 bases between. The CDR3 is 14 residues long. Sequenced sample: peripheral blood. The sequence came from a man aged 35 to 55 with acute or convalescent COVID-19. The rearrangement uses TRBV7-2 and TRBJ2-3, with D perhaps matching TRBD1 (5 bases). The CDR3 region is CASSLGGGSDTQYF. In DNA, the CDR3 is TGTGCCAGCAGCTTAGGGGGCGGTTCAGATACGCAGTATTTT.